Below are 26 T cell receptor beta chains sequenced from a single sample in a study of blood T cell repertoires in COVID-19. Here immunoSEQ multiplex PCR was the method, and the copy in TCRdb shows in-frame clones only, minus some. The data hold a few hundred thousand clones, with about 87% observed a single time. The source material was PBMCs or T cells enriched from blood (not recorded which). The receptors were gathered from a woman aged 45-65 years who had recovered from COVID-19.

This rearrangement joins TRBV30 to TRBJ1-1, with TRBD1 matching over 7 bases. The CDR3 has 13 residues. The trim removed 5 bases at V and 6 bases at J, leaving 9 bases unmatched. Germline values: CDR1 GTSNPN, CDR2 SVGIG (reference sequence). The CDR3 protein is CAWGTEFGPEAFF. CDR3 DNA sequence: TGTGCCTGGGGGACAGAATTTGGCCCTGAAGCTTTCTTT.

The chain recombines TRBV19 with TRBJ1-5; the match to TRBD1 covers 7 bases. In germline, CDR1 is LNHDA, CDR2 SQIVND (reference sequence). CDR3 length: 16 residues. Unmatched junction bases numbered 9, after V lost 7 bases and J lost 0 bases. As DNA, the CDR3 is TGTGCCAGTATCAAGAAAGGACAGGTTAGCAATCAGCCCCAGCATTTT. Its protein product is CASIKKGQVSNQPQHF.

The chain couples TRBV2 to TRBJ2-1, with TRBD2 matching 7 bases. The CDR3 is 15 amino acids. V shed 3 bases and J 4 bases; nucleotides not matched to a gene: 6. CDR1 and CDR2 from the germline V gene are SNHLY and FYNNEI. The CDR3 bases are TGTGCCAGCAGTGACGGCGCGGGGGAGTACAATGAGCAGTTCTTC. Its protein is CASSDGAGEYNEQFF.

V is TRBV28 and J is TRBJ1-5; TRBD1 agrees at 7 bases. The germline CDR1 and CDR2 sequences are MDHEN and SYDVKM. CDR3 length equals 15 residues. Germline trimming cut 5 bases from V and 4 bases from J; bases unmatched to any gene: 8. Written as DNA, the CDR3 is TGTGCCAGCAGTGAGACAGGGCCCTCTAATCAGCCCCAGCATTTT. Translating it yields CASSETGPSNQPQHF.

The rearrangement joins TRBV2 to TRBJ1-2; tentative D call: TRBD1 (5 bases). The CDR3 has 13 residues. Trimming pared 3 bases from V and 4 bases from J, leaving 9 bases between. The germline gives CDR1 SNHLY, CDR2 FYNNEI. The CDR3 loop reads CASSDDRTYGYTF. The CDR3 DNA reads TGTGCCAGCAGTGATGACAGAACCTATGGCTACACCTTC.

The rearrangement uses TRBV7-9 and TRBJ2-5; D is unclear. CDR1 SEHNR and CDR2 FQNEAQ come from the germline V gene (reference sequence). The V gene lost 3 bases and the J gene lost 5 bases, with 13 bases spanning the gap. The length of the CDR3 is 14 residues. DNA for the CDR3: TGTGCCAGCAGCTTCTTCGGTTTGGTGGAGACCCAGTACTTC. This codes for CASSFFGLVETQYF.

The rearrangement uses TRBV27 and TRBJ1-1, with D possibly TRBD1 on 6 matching bases. Looked up from germline, CDR1 is MNHEY and CDR2 is SMNVEV (reference sequence). This CDR3 contains 15 residues. The V end lost 1 base, the J end lost 1 base, and 10 bases lay between the germline ends. CDR3 residues: CASSLFGDKNTEAFF. The CDR3, as DNA: TGTGCCAGCAGTTTATTTGGGGACAAGAACACTGAAGCTTTCTTT.

The chain combines TRBV6-1 with TRBJ2-5, with 11 bases lining up with TRBD2. This CDR3 contains 20 residues. Losses at the gene ends were 4 bases for V and 4 bases for J; bases not matched to a gene: 20. Germline values: CDR1 MNHNS, CDR2 SASEGT. The CDR3 loop is CASSVQPGLAAVGHRETQYF. CDR3 nucleotide sequence: TGTGCCAGCAGTGTACAGCCGGGACTAGCGGCGGTCGGACACCGAGAGACCCAGTACTTC.

The chain uses TRBV2 and TRBJ2-3; the D gene is possibly TRBD1 (5 bases). Germline CDR1 is SNHLY and CDR2 is FYNNEI. The V gene lost 7 bases and the J gene lost 4 bases, with 12 bases spanning the gap. The CDR3 is 13 residues long. This chain's CDR3 is CASTPVGPDTQYF. Written as DNA, the CDR3 is TGTGCCAGCACGCCGGTGGGGCCAGATACGCAGTATTTT.

The chain couples TRBV7-9 to TRBJ2-7, with D perhaps TRBD2 (5 bases). The ends were cut back, 1 base at V and 7 bases at J, with 11 bases in the middle. The germline V gene encodes CDR1 SEHNR and CDR2 FQNEAQ (reference sequence). CDR3 size: 13 residues. CDR3 in amino acids: CASSLVVGVEQYF. The CDR3 region has the DNA TGTGCCAGCAGCTTAGTTGTGGGAGTGGAGCAGTACTTC.

The chain recombines TRBV19 with TRBJ2-2; 12 bases line up with TRBD1. V dropped 3 bases and J dropped 6; count of bases not matched to a gene: 5. The CDR3 totals 16 residues. Germline V lookup: CDR1 LNHDA, CDR2 SQIVND (reference sequence). CDR3 sequence reads: CASSMGQGAGAGELFF. DNA of the CDR3: TGTGCCAGTAGTATGGGACAGGGGGCTGGGGCCGGGGAGCTGTTTTTT.

This clone was counted only a few times. The chain combines TRBV4-1 with TRBJ1-2; D unresolved. This CDR3 comprises 15 residues. Trimming shortened V by 0 bases and J by 0 bases, and 8 bases separated the two germline ends. Germline V lookup: CDR1 MGHRA, CDR2 YSYEKL. The CDR3 is CASSQETRSNYGYTF. CDR3 nucleotides: TGCGCCAGCAGCCAAGAGACACGTTCTAACTATGGCTACACCTTC.

The chain joins TRBV29-1 to TRBJ1-2, with a tentative D call TRBD1 (6 bases). Germline values: CDR1 SQVTM, CDR2 ANQGSEA. The V end lost 5 bases, the J end lost 2 bases, and 12 bases lay between the germline ends. This CDR3 has 13 residues. The chain's CDR3 is CSVPSGENYGYTF. The CDR3 nucleotides are TGCAGCGTTCCTTCAGGGGAAAACTATGGCTACACCTTC.

V is TRBV7-2 and J is TRBJ1-1, with 8 bases matching TRBD1. The CDR3 covers 15 residues. V gave up 0 bases and J gave up 5 bases; unmatched junction bases: 5. Germline lookup yields CDR1 SGHTA and CDR2 FQGNSA. CDR3 residues: CASSLAPRGQTEAFF. As DNA, the CDR3 is TGTGCCAGCAGCTTAGCGCCCAGGGGGCAAACTGAAGCTTTCTTT.

This clone showed up just once. CDR3 residues: CASSYSPGTSTDTQYF. The CDR3 bases are TGTGCCAGCAGTTATTCCCCTGGTACTAGCACAGATACGCAGTATTTT. The chain couples TRBV6-5 to TRBJ2-3; D is uncertain. In germline, CDR1 is MNHEY, CDR2 SVGAGI. CDR3 length equals 16 residues. V lost 3 bases to trimming and J lost 0 bases, with 13 bases between them.

The gene calls are TRBV13 and TRBJ2-5; 8 bases are a match to TRBD2. Germline V gene sequence: CDR1 PRHDT, CDR2 FYEKMQ (reference sequence). The V and J ends lost 4 bases and 4 bases, in that order; junction bases with no gene match: 8. The CDR3 consists of 15 residues. CDR3: CASSSGGTQGETQYF. In DNA, the CDR3 is TGTGCCAGCAGCTCGGGAGGGACGCAGGGAGAGACCCAGTACTTC.

This chain connects TRBV7-2 to TRBJ2-3; 11 positions agree with TRBD2. There are 16 residues in the CDR3. Germline assignment: CDR1 SGHTA and CDR2 FQGNSA. The V and J ends lost 1 base and 5 bases, in that order; junction bases with no gene match: 5. The CDR3 DNA reads as TGTGCCAGCAGCTTAGGCCTGGGACTAGCGGAAGATACGCAGTATTTT. Translated: CASSLGLGLAEDTQYF.

This clone has just one count. Given a much more abundant clone one base away, this may be a read error. The chain carries TRBV19 and TRBJ1-6, with a possible D match to TRBD1 (6 bases). Trimming stripped 2 bases from V and 7 bases from J, with 6 bases between. The V gene's germline CDR1 is LNHDA and CDR2 SQIVND (reference sequence). This CDR3 has 13 amino acids. Written as DNA, the CDR3 is TGTGCCAGTAGTATAACAGGGAATTCACCCCTCCACTTT. This translates into CASSITGNSPLHF.

The V gene is TRBV7-6, the J gene TRBJ2-2, with TRBD1 identical over 8 bases. CDR1 SGHVS and CDR2 FNYEAQ come from the germline V gene. The CDR3 covers 19 residues. The junction had 15 bases not matched to a gene; V was cut back by 5 bases and J by 1 base. The CDR3 DNA follows: TGTGCCAGCAGCGACTTTACAGGTCTTACAGGGGGGAACACCGGGGAGCTGTTTTTT. Translating gives CASSDFTGLTGGNTGELFF.

V is TRBV11-3 and J is TRBJ2-3; D not resolved. Per germline, CDR1 SGHNT and CDR2 YENEEA. The CDR3 totals 13 residues. With 3 bases removed from V and 0 bases from J, the gap between germline ends came to 4 bases. Written as DNA, the CDR3 is TGTGCCAGCAGCTTCGTTAGCACAGATACGCAGTATTTT. It encodes CASSFVSTDTQYF.

This chain links TRBV27 with TRBJ1-4; D remains unclear. The CDR3 runs to 14 residues. In germline, CDR1 is MNHEY, CDR2 SMNVEV (reference sequence). The V end lost 4 bases, the J end lost 0 bases, and 6 bases lay between the germline ends. The chain's CDR3 is CASSYSATNEKLFF. Here the CDR3 DNA reads TGTGCCAGCAGTTACAGTGCAACTAATGAAAAACTGTTTTTT.

The chain couples TRBV4-3 to TRBJ2-7; D possibly corresponds to TRBD1 (6 bases). V lost 1 base to trimming and J lost 1 base, with 11 bases between them. The CDR3 length is 15 residues. Germline assignment: CDR1 LGHNA and CDR2 YSLEER. This CDR3 is CASSQVGQGSYEQYF. For the CDR3, the DNA is TGCGCCAGCAGCCAAGTCGGCCAGGGGTCCTACGAGCAGTACTTC.

The V and J genes are TRBV3-1 (or the pseudogene TRBV3-2) and TRBJ2-7, with D possibly being TRBD1 (5 bases). With 3 bases removed from V and 2 bases from J, the gap between germline ends came to 14 bases. The CDR3 consists of 15 residues. Germline CDR1 and CDR2: LGHDT and YNNKEL (reference sequence). CDR3 nucleotide sequence: TGTGCCAGCAGCCAGGGGCCGACAAGAACCTACGAGCAGTACTTC. This encodes CASSQGPTRTYEQYF.

Only a few counts were recorded for this clone. The chain uses TRBV6-5 and TRBJ2-1, with 7 positions matching TRBD2. Looked up from germline, CDR1 is MNHEY and CDR2 is SVGAGI. Losses at the gene ends were 8 bases for V and 11 bases for J; bases not matched to a gene: 18. The CDR3 has 15 amino acids. CDR3 nucleotides: TGTGCCAGCCTGTCCCCGAGACTAGCTGGGGGGAAGCAGTTCTTC. It codes for CASLSPRLAGGKQFF.

The V gene is TRBV7-9, the J gene TRBJ2-7; no clear D. This CDR3 spans 12 amino acids. Germline lookup yields CDR1 SEHNR and CDR2 FQNEAQ (reference sequence). The V end was cut by 6 bases, the J end by 0 bases, with 6 bases between. CDR3: CASSPLSYEQYF. CDR3 sequence (DNA): TGTGCCAGCAGTCCTCTCTCCTACGAGCAGTACTTC.

This clone was seen a single time. CDR3 nucleotide sequence: TGCGCCAGCAGCCCTGTAAAGGGGTCACCCCTCCACTTT. Protein: CASSPVKGSPLHF. The chain employs TRBV4-1 and TRBJ1-6, with D tentatively TRBD1 (5 bases). CDR3 size: 13 residues. Trimming took 4 bases from V and 10 from J, leaving 11 bases between them. Per the germline V gene, CDR1 is MGHRA and CDR2 is YSYEKL.